Included here is one T cell receptor (beta chain) sequence, with context. It has no known antigen specificity. Per-base qualities were not stored, and no clone one base away is much larger. Other DNA variants within this sample encode the same CDR3. PBMCs were isolated by density centrifugation and stained for CD3, CD4 and CD8, and CD4+ and CD8+ T cells were sorted on a FACSAria. Scalp biopsies and blood samples were obtained from unaffected controls. CDR1 and CDR2 are read off the germline V gene as SQVTM and ANQGSEA. Spanning cysteine to phenylalanine, the CDR3 consists of 11 amino acids. CDR3 DNA only is kept here, 33 bases in frame from base 1. The trim is 4 bases for V and 3 bases for J, with a gap of 7 bases between the germline ends. The sample comes from a study of CD8+ T cells in alopecia areata (dated by TCRdb to between 2017 and 2018). Turning to the overall study: High-throughput TCRbeta sequencing was used to examine T cell clonal expansion in alopecia areata in both the C3H/HeJ mouse model and human patients. Scalp tissue and sorted CD4+ and CD8+ peripheral blood T cells from patchy and totalis/universalis alopecia areata patients and from healthy controls were covered by human TCRbeta sequencing. Clonality in the scalp was compared among normal scalp (n=4), patchy alopecia areata scalp (n=8), and alopecia totalis/universalis scalp (n=8). RNA was extracted with the PAXgene miRNA kit for fixed scalp, the miRNeasy kit for PBMCs, and the RNeasy kit for mouse skin. TCRbeta CDR3 regions were amplified by immunoSEQ multiplex PCR using 35 Vbeta forward and 13 Jbeta reverse primers.

Broader findings and caveats from the paper: Higher clonality and more expanded CD8+ clones were observed in lesional scalp than in normal scalp, particularly in alopecia totalis/universalis, a finding suggestive of antigenic drive. Scalp TCR repertoire analysis is complicated because resident alphabeta T cells in normal human skin are also sequenced, whereas mouse skin is dominated by gammadelta T cells. TCR sequences shared between patients were less clear than in mice, possibly partly because of HLA diversity in the patient population.

Library construction relied on the immunoSEQ multiplex PCR assay. RNA was extracted from all samples and reverse transcribed into cDNA, which served as template for TCR sequencing. SuperScript III was used to make first-strand cDNA, primed with a 2:1 mix of oligo-dT and random hexamers. A synthetic immune receptor repertoire was used to gauge amplification bias, and whatever bias remained was removed computationally. In the source study's methods: Raw reads were preprocessed to remove errors, and CDR3 was defined by IMGT conventions from the conserved cysteine to phenylalanine. Clonality was calculated as 1 minus Shannon entropy normalized by log2 of the number of productive unique TCRs. Whether scalp clones were CD4 or CD8 was inferred by matching scalp TCRbeta sequences against CD4 and CD8 repertoires sorted from blood. Here the immuneACCESS table is served through TCRdb, limited to in-frame sequences with V and J called. Missing clones are a known gap in these copies; in checked studies unresolved V genes cover under half, and the rest lacks a known reason. The V and J calls and the clone size are those of that table, but D and trimming were determined from the DNA. The sample includes 90,000 to 150,000 clones, with about 60% observed a single time. About 3% of the sample is in the top ten clones.

This clonotype was sampled from a human donor in good health. Sequencing was performed on CD4+ T cells sorted from blood. The sequence joins TRBV29-1 to TRBJ2-7; the D gene could be TRBD1 or TRBD2, each one agreeing over 5 bases. For the CDR3, the sequence is CSVGDGYEQYF. The base sequence is TGCAGCGTTGGGGACGGCTACGAGCAGTACTTC.